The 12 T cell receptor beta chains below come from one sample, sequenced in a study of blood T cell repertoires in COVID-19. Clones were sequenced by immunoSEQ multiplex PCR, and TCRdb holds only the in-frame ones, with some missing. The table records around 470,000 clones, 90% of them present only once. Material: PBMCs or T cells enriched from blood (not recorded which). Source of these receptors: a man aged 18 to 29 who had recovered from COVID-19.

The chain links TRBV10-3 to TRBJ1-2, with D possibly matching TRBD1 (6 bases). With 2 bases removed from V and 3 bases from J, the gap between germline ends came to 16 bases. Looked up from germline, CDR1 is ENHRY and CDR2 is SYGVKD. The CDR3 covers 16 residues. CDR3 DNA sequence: TGTGCCATCAGTGAGCCCGGACAGACCACTTACTATGGCTACACCTTC. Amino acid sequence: CAISEPGQTTYYGYTF.

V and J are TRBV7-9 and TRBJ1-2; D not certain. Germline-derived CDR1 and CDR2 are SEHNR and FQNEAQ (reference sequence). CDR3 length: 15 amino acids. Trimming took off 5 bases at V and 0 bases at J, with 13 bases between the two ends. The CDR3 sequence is CASSPDALANYGYTF. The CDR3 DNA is TGTGCCAGCAGCCCGGATGCTCTAGCTAACTATGGCTACACCTTC.

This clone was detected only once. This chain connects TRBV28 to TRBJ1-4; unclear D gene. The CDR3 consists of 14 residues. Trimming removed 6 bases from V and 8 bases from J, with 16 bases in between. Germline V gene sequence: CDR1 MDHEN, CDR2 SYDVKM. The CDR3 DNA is TGTGCCAGCAGAGGCTCTCTAGGAGGAGAAAAACTGTTTTTT. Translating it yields CASRGSLGGEKLFF.

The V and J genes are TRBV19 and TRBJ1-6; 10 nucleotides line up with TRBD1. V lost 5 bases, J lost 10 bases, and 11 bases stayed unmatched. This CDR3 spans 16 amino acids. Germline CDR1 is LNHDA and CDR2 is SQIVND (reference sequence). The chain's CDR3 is CASSRQGARLRSPLHF. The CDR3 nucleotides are TGTGCCAGTAGTCGACAGGGGGCGCGTCTACGATCACCCCTCCACTTT.

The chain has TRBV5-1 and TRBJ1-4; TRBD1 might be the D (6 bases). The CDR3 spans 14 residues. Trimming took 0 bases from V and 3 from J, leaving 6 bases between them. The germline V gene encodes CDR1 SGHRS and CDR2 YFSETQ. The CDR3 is CASSLEGANEKLFF. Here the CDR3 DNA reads TGCGCCAGCAGCTTGGAGGGGGCTAATGAAAAACTGTTTTTT.

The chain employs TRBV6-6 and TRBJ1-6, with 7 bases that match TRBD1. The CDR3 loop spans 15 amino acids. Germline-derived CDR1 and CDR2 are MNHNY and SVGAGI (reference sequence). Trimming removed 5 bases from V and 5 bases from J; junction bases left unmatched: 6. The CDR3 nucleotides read TGTGCCAGCAGTCGATCAGGGGGAAATAATTCACCCCTCCACTTT. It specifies CASSRSGGNNSPLHF.

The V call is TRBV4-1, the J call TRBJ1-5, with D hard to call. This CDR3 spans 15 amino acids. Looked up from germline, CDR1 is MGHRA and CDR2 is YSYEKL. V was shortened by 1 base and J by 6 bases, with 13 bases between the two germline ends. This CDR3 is CASSQVKEVGQPQHF. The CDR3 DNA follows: TGCGCCAGCAGCCAAGTAAAAGAGGTGGGTCAGCCCCAGCATTTT.

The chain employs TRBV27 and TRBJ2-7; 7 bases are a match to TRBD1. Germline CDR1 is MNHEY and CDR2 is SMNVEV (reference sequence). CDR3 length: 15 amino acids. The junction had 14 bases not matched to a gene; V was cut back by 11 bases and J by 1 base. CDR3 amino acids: CAGPTGQPISYEQYF. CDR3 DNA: TGTGCCGGCCCGACGGGACAGCCTATATCCTACGAGCAGTACTTC.

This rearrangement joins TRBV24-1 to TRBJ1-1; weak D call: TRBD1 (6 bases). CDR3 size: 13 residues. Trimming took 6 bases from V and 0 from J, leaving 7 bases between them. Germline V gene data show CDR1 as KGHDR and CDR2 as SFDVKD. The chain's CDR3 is CATSQGLNTEAFF. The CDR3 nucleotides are TGTGCCACCAGTCAGGGGTTGAACACTGAAGCTTTCTTT.

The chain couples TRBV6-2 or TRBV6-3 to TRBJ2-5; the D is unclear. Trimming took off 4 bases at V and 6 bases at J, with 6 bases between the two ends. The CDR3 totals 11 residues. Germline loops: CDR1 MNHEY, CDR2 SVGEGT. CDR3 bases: TGTGCCAGCAGTTCTAAAAAGACCCAGTACTTC. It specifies CASSSKKTQYF.

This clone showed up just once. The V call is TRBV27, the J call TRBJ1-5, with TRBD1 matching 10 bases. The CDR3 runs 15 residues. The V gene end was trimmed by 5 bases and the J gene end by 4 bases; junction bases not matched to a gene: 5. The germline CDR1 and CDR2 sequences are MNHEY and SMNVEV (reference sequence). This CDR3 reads CASSQGTGANQPQHF. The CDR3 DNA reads TGTGCCAGCAGTCAAGGGACAGGGGCGAATCAGCCCCAGCATTTT.

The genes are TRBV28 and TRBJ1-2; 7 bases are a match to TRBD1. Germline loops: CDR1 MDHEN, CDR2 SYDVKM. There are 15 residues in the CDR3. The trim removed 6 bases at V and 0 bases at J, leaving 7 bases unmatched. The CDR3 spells CASSNRDRANYGYTF. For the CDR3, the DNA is TGTGCCAGCAGCAACCGGGACAGAGCTAACTATGGCTACACCTTC.